These T cell receptor beta chains were read from a single sample in a study of blood T cell repertoires in COVID-19. Libraries were prepared by immunoSEQ multiplex PCR; TCRdb keeps only in-frame clonotypes and omits some of them. The repertoire consists of a few hundred thousand clones, with roughly 90% occurring once and the leading ten covering roughly 19%. Sequenced input: peripheral blood. The receptors here all came from a man in his fifties with COVID-19, enrolled during active disease. CDR3s include the opening cysteine and the closing phenylalanine or tryptophan. The order of the fields is clone size, J gene, D gene, V gene, CDR3 DNA, CDR3 protein. The D gene is left open where the match is weak. Size tells how often a clone was seen (once, few, many) or the class of an expanded clone, and some rows leave it out.

size: NA
J: TRBJ2-5
D: TRBD2
V: TRBV3-1/TRBV3-2
DNA: TGTGCCAGCAGCCTCTATAGCGGGGGGCCCCCCTCCCAAGGAGAGACCCAGTACTTC
CDR3: CASSLYSGGPPSQGETQYF

size: NA
J: TRBJ1-2
D: TRBD1
V: TRBV11-2
DNA: TGTGCCAGCAGCTCTAGGACAGGATGGCTCTATGGCTACACCTTC
CDR3: CASSSRTGWLYGYTF

size: NA
J: TRBJ1-1
D: NA
V: TRBV7-3
DNA: TGTGCCAGCAGCTTAACAGCGAACACTGAAGCTTTCTTT
CDR3: CASSLTANTEAFF

size: NA
J: TRBJ1-1
D: TRBD1
V: TRBV6-2/TRBV6-3
DNA: TGTGCCAGCAGTTACGAGACAGGGGGCGGGATGAACACTGAAGCTTTCTTT
CDR3: CASSYETGGGMNTEAFF

size: few
J: TRBJ1-1
D: NA
V: TRBV7-9
DNA: TGTGCCAGCAGCGGACAGCAGAACACTGAAGCTTTCTTT
CDR3: CASSGQQNTEAFF

size: once
J: TRBJ2-1
D: NA
V: TRBV6-2/TRBV6-3
DNA: TGTGCCAGCAGTTTGAGGAGGAGCTCCTACAATGAGCAGTTCTTC
CDR3: CASSLRRSSYNEQFF

size: NA
J: TRBJ1-4
D: TRBD1
V: TRBV28
DNA: TGTGCCAGCAGATCCGGGACAGTTAATGAAAAACTGTTTTTT
CDR3: CASRSGTVNEKLFF

size: NA
J: TRBJ2-7
D: TRBD2
V: TRBV3-1/TRBV3-2
DNA: TGTGCCAGCAGCCAAGTAGCGGGAGGTCTGTACGAGCAGTACTTC
CDR3: CASSQVAGGLYEQYF

size: NA
J: TRBJ1-4
D: NA
V: TRBV15
DNA: TGTGCCACCAGCAGAGATCCCGGGGGGTATGAAAAACTGTTTTTT
CDR3: CATSRDPGGYEKLFF

size: NA
J: TRBJ1-1
D: TRBD1
V: TRBV2
DNA: TGTGCCAGCCTTTCGACAGGGGGAGCCACTGAAGCTTTCTTT
CDR3: CASLSTGGATEAFF

size: NA
J: TRBJ1-1
D: TRBD1
V: TRBV9
DNA: TGTGCCAGCAGCGTAGCTTGGACAGGTCGAGCTTTCTTT
CDR3: CASSVAWTGRAFF

size: NA
J: TRBJ2-7
D: NA
V: TRBV30
DNA: TGTGCCTGGAGTGTAGGCGGGCACGAGCAGTACTTC
CDR3: CAWSVGGHEQYF

size: NA
J: TRBJ2-7
D: TRBD2
V: TRBV2
DNA: TGTGCCAGCAGTGGCGGGGGGTTAGCGAGCCACGAGCAGTACTTC
CDR3: CASSGGGLASHEQYF

size: few
J: TRBJ1-6
D: NA
V: TRBV6-5
DNA: TGTGCCAGCAGTTACTCGATCAGTTCGACGGGTTCACCCCTCCACTTT
CDR3: CASSYSISSTGSPLHF

size: few
J: TRBJ1-3
D: NA
V: TRBV7-9
DNA: TGTGCCAGCAGCGCGACAGTCCTCTCTGGAAACACCATATATTTT
CDR3: CASSATVLSGNTIYF

size: NA
J: TRBJ2-4
D: TRBD2
V: TRBV7-2
DNA: TGTGCCAGCAGCTCCATGGGCGGGAGGCTAGCCAAAAACATTCAGTACTTC
CDR3: CASSSMGGRLAKNIQYF

size: many
J: TRBJ1-2
D: NA
V: TRBV27
DNA: TGTGCCAGCAGTTTATCTCTAGGGGTTAACTATGGCTACACCTTC
CDR3: CASSLSLGVNYGYTF

size: NA
J: TRBJ1-5
D: NA
V: TRBV3-1/TRBV3-2
DNA: TGTGCCAGCAGCCAAGGCAGGGCTCAGCCCCAGCATTTT
CDR3: CASSQGRAQPQHF

size: NA
J: TRBJ2-7
D: NA
V: TRBV7-9
DNA: TGTGCCAGCGCCACCCAGGGGGGCGCCTACGAGCAGTACTTC
CDR3: CASATQGGAYEQYF

size: NA
J: TRBJ1-5
D: NA
V: TRBV4-1
DNA: TGCGCCAGCAGCCAAGACTCTTACAATCAGCCCCAGCATTTT
CDR3: CASSQDSYNQPQHF

size: NA
J: TRBJ2-7
D: NA
V: TRBV5-1
DNA: TGCGCCAGCAGCTTCCAGGGCAGCGACGAGCAGTACTTC
CDR3: CASSFQGSDEQYF

size: NA
J: TRBJ2-7
D: TRBD2
V: TRBV5-1
DNA: TGCGCCAGCAGCTTGGAGGCTAGCGGGGGGGACTACGAGCAGTACTTC
CDR3: CASSLEASGGDYEQYF

size: NA
J: TRBJ2-7
D: TRBD1
V: TRBV19
DNA: TGTGCCAGTAGTAGGGGACAGGGAGGCTCCTACGAGCAGTACTTC
CDR3: CASSRGQGGSYEQYF

size: NA
J: TRBJ2-5
D: TRBD2
V: TRBV10-3
DNA: TGTGCCACCGGAGCTAGCGGGGGGTCAGGACAAGAGACCCAGTACTTC
CDR3: CATGASGGSGQETQYF

size: NA
J: TRBJ1-5
D: TRBD1
V: TRBV28
DNA: TGTGCCAGCATCGTCGGGACAGGGAATCAGCCCCAGCATTTT
CDR3: CASIVGTGNQPQHF

size: NA
J: TRBJ2-5
D: NA
V: TRBV4-1
DNA: TGCGCCAGCAGCCAACAGGACAACCAAGAGACCCAGTACTTC
CDR3: CASSQQDNQETQYF